Only a few counts were recorded for the clone carrying this TCR beta chain. The antigen is not known. These data are taken from a study of T cell responses to AZD1222 COVID-19 vaccine. Study-wide results and caveats: It should be noted that donors were predominantly white British and more often female, and clonal diversity was possibly underestimated.

Method: immunoSEQ multiplex PCR; TCRdb's copy keeps in-frame clones and lacks some. The data contain about 66,000 clones, 75% to 95% of them seen just once; the ten biggest clones take up roughly 6.7%. CDR3 size: 12 residues. Germline CDR1 SGHTA, CDR2 FQGNSA. V was pared by 4 bases and J by 8 bases, with 6 bases between. The TCR sequence derives from an adult who received the MenACWY meningococcal vaccine as a control. Here the sequenced sample was peripheral blood, taken 28 days after the second dose of the MenACWY control vaccine. The rearrangement joins TRBV7-2 to TRBJ1-6; unclear D gene. Here the CDR3 reads CASSSVYSPLHF. The CDR3 nucleotides are TGTGCCAGCAGCTCTGTTTATTCACCCCTCCACTTT.